These 17 T cell receptor beta chains share one sample of origin, sequenced in a study of T cells in Graves' hyperthyroidism and ophthalmopathy. Researchers took RNA transcripts and amplified the TCR beta CDR3 regions from them. A first-round RT-PCR of the TCR CDR3 used the HTBI primer set. From the multiplex PCR reads, TCRdb called clonotypes with MiXCR, one entry per CDR3 protein. Found here are more than 550,000 distinct CDR3 sequences, roughly 17% of them singletons; the top ten hold about 16%. The sequenced sample was blood. The receptors derive from a man aged 45-65 years with Graves' hyperthyroidism.

The chain links TRBV28 to TRBJ1-3; 12 nucleotides agree with TRBD1. Germline V lookup: CDR1 MDHEN, CDR2 SYDVKM. J was trimmed by 8 bases and V by 6 bases; bases with no gene match: 14. The CDR3 has 17 amino acids. The CDR3 loop is CASSLTGTGGAVDTIYF. For the CDR3, the DNA is TGTGCCAGCAGCCTTACCGGGACAGGGGGCGCGGTGGACACCATATATTTT.

In this sample, this clonotype turned up a few times. CDR3: CASSQKKRQLTYEQYF. In nucleotides, the CDR3 is TGTGCCAGCAGCCAAAAGAAGCGACAGCTTACCTACGAGCAGTACTTC. This chain links TRBV3-1 with TRBJ2-7; D may be TRBD1 (5 bases). The CDR3 spans 16 residues. The V and J ends lost 2 bases and 2 bases respectively, with 16 bases between them. CDR1 and CDR2 (germline): LGHDT, YNNKEL (reference sequence).

Concerning this clonotype itself: A much larger clone lies a single base off, so this may be a read error. The chain couples TRBV7-2 to TRBJ1-4, with a possible D match to TRBD1 (5 bases). V was trimmed by 4 bases and J by 3 bases, leaving 12 bases between them. This CDR3 has 15 residues. The germline CDR1 and CDR2 sequences are SGHTA and FQGNSA. The CDR3 region has the DNA TGTGCCAGCAGCTCGGCGACAGTGGCTAATGAAAAACTGTTTTTT. This codes for CASSSATVANEKLFF.

This chain joins TRBV29-1 and TRBJ2-7; D gene ambiguous. Trimming cost V 2 bases and J 2 bases, with 16 bases left between them. Germline loops: CDR1 SQVTM, CDR2 ANQGSEA. The length of the CDR3 is 15 residues. This chain's CDR3 is CSVESPVGSTYEQYF. In DNA, the CDR3 is TGCAGCGTTGAATCCCCCGTAGGATCCACCTACGAGCAGTACTTC.

This clonotype was found many times. The chain employs TRBV11-1 and TRBJ2-7; 8 bases are shared with TRBD1. Germline lookup yields CDR1 SGHAT and CDR2 FQDESV (reference sequence). V trimming: 5 bases; J trimming: 7 bases; junction bases outside the gene matches: 7. The CDR3 contains 13 residues. CDR3 loop: CASSLGQGREQYF. The CDR3 DNA sequence: TGTGCCAGCAGCCTCGGACAGGGAAGGGAGCAGTACTTC. Complete variable domain (other parts from reference TRBV11-1 and TRBJ2-7): EAEVAQSPRYKITEKSQAVAFWCDPISGHATLYWYRQILGQGPELLVQFQDESVVDDSQLPKDRFSAERLKGVDSTLKIQPAELGDSAMYLCASSLGQGREQYFGPGTRLTVT.

This clonotype has at least ten counts. This sequence joins TRBV15 and TRBJ1-4; tentative D call: TRBD1 (5 bases). From germline, CDR1 is LNHNV and CDR2 YYDKDF (reference sequence). Trimming shortened V by 1 base and J by 7 bases, and 13 bases separated the two germline ends. This CDR3 comprises 15 residues. CDR3 region: CATSRGVGAAEKLFF. For the CDR3, the DNA is TGTGCCACCAGCAGAGGAGTCGGGGCTGCTGAAAAACTGTTTTTT.

A single count supports this clonotype. This chain uses TRBV6-5 with TRBJ2-2, with D hard to call. V gave up 4 bases and J gave up 2 bases, with 17 bases separating them. CDR3 length equals 17 residues. Germline V lookup: CDR1 MNHEY, CDR2 SVGAGI. The CDR3 region has the DNA TGTGCCAGCAGTTTGCCCCCCACGCTAAGTAACACCGGGGAGCTGTTTTTT. As protein: CASSLPPTLSNTGELFF.

This clonotype was observed at least ten times. The rearrangement links TRBV6-2 or TRBV6-3 to TRBJ2-5; a possible D gene is TRBD2 (6 bases). CDR3 length: 14 amino acids. The germline gives CDR1 MNHEY, CDR2 SVGEGT. Trimming removed 0 bases at V and 3 bases at J, with 8 bases between. This chain's CDR3 is CASSYSTREETQYF. DNA of the CDR3: TGTGCCAGCAGTTACTCGACTAGGGAAGAGACCCAGTACTTC.

This clonotype was seen only a few times. V is TRBV19 and J is TRBJ2-1; the D is unclear. CDR3 size: 14 residues. Trimming took 3 bases from V and 0 from J, leaving 6 bases between them. Germline lookup yields CDR1 LNHDA and CDR2 SQIVND (reference sequence). DNA of the CDR3: TGTGCCAGTAGTATCTGGAGCTCCTACAATGAGCAGTTCTTC. Translating gives CASSIWSSYNEQFF.

This clonotype was observed many times. The V call is TRBV2, the J call TRBJ2-5; no reliable D call. This CDR3 is 15 amino acids long. The germline V and J ends were trimmed by 3 bases and 2 bases, with 13 bases remaining between them. The V gene's germline CDR1 is SNHLY and CDR2 FYNNEI. The CDR3 sequence is CASSEPAYWQETQYF. The CDR3 DNA sequence: TGTGCCAGCAGTGAGCCGGCCTATTGGCAAGAGACCCAGTACTTC.

This clonotype was counted many times. This rearrangement joins TRBV7-9 to TRBJ2-5, with 7 bases matching TRBD2. This CDR3 comprises 14 residues. Germline V gene lookup returns CDR1 SEHNR and CDR2 FQNEAQ (reference sequence). J was trimmed by 2 bases and V by 4 bases; bases with no gene match: 4. CDR3 bases: TGTGCCAGCAGCTCGCTCGGGGGGCAAGAGACCCAGTACTTC. Its protein is CASSSLGGQETQYF. Full variable domain (missing parts from reference TRBV7-9 and TRBJ2-5): DTGVSQNPRHKITKRGQNVTFRCDPISEHNRLYWYRQTLGQGPEFLTYFQNEAQLEKSRLLSDRFSAERPKGSFSTLEIQRTEQGDSAMYLCASSSLGGQETQYFGPGTRLLVL.

In the case of this clonotype: This may be a read error, as it is one base from a much larger clone. The rearrangement uses TRBV15 and TRBJ2-1; 7 nucleotides agree with TRBD2. With 1 base clipped from V and 5 bases from J, the junction kept 8 bases outside the gene matches. The germline gives CDR1 LNHNV, CDR2 YYDKDF (reference sequence). CDR3 length equals 16 residues. DNA of the CDR3: TGTGCCACCAGCAGAGCCGGACTAGAGGGAAACAATGAGCAGTTCTTC. This translates into CATSRAGLEGNNEQFF.

This clonotype was observed at least ten times. The V gene is TRBV2, the J gene TRBJ1-3; possibly TRBD1 for D (5 bases). From germline, CDR1 is SNHLY and CDR2 FYNNEI. V lost 4 bases and J lost 0, with 7 bases in between. The CDR3 has 14 amino acids. The CDR3 region is CASSGQLSGNTIYF. The CDR3 DNA follows: TGTGCCAGCAGTGGACAGCTCTCTGGAAACACCATATATTTT.

V is TRBV6-2 or TRBV6-3 and J is TRBJ1-2, with D possibly TRBD1 on 5 matching bases. The germline V gene encodes CDR1 MNHEY and CDR2 SVGEGT. Trimming took 1 base from V and 6 from J, leaving 15 bases between them. This CDR3 spans 15 amino acids. This chain's CDR3 is CASSYWAGSVDGYTF. The CDR3 bases are TGTGCCAGCAGTTACTGGGCAGGGAGTGTTGATGGCTACACCTTC.

This clonotype was recorded a few times. The chain combines TRBV5-5 with TRBJ2-7, with D possibly being TRBD2 (5 bases). V lost 0 bases, J lost 2 bases, and 12 bases lay in between. CDR1 SGHKS and CDR2 YYEKEE come from the germline V gene (reference sequence). There are 15 residues in the CDR3. In DNA form, the CDR3 reads TGTGCCAGCAGCTTGGCGGGATCTCCCGCCTACGAGCAGTACTTC. Its translation: CASSLAGSPAYEQYF.

This clonotype was counted a single time. This chain connects TRBV24-1 to TRBJ2-1; a possible D gene is TRBD2 (5 bases). The CDR3 has 16 amino acids. Trimming took 5 bases from V and 5 from J, leaving 18 bases between them. Germline values: CDR1 KGHDR, CDR2 SFDVKD. CDR3: CATSVTRAGLNNEQFF. CDR3 DNA: TGTGCCACCAGTGTAACTCGCGCGGGCCTTAACAATGAGCAGTTCTTC.

This sequence joins TRBV2 and TRBJ2-3; D might be TRBD2 (5 bases). Per the germline V gene, CDR1 is SNHLY and CDR2 is FYNNEI. V was cut by 8 bases and J by 5 bases, with 20 bases left in between. This CDR3 is built from 15 residues. The CDR3 region has the DNA TGTGCCAGCGTTTCCGCGTCAAATGGAGGAGATACGCAGTATTTT. Its protein product is CASVSASNGGDTQYF.